This T cell receptor beta chain stems from a study of blood T cells in healthy people across ages. The wider study: Capturing about one barcoded beta molecule per two T cells was achieved by template switching. Study-wide results and caveats: Expanded clonotype changes were possibly confounded by unknown donor CMV status. TCR beta diversity per million T cells fell roughly linearly with age.

Trimming took 4 bases from V and 4 from J, leaving 14 bases between them. The CDR3 has 13 residues. The germline V gene encodes CDR1 SQVTM and CDR2 ANQGSEA. Sample-barcoded 5' priming and a J-beta primer mix drove a second PCR of 7 to 11 cycles. Each single sample gave us at least 2.5 million CDR3-containing paired-end reads. TCRdb called the 5' RACE reads again in MiXCR, with one record for every CDR3 protein. The repertoire includes about 780,000 distinct CDR3 sequences, 35% to 50% of them detected once, and 15% to 20% sits in the top ten. About this clonotype itself: The antigen remains undetermined.

This chain uses TRBV29-1 with TRBJ2-7, with D possibly TRBD2 on 5 matching bases. This clonotype was sampled from a man at least 80 years old in good health. Sequencing was done on a sample of blood. The CDR3 DNA follows: TGCAGCGTTGGAGCACTCGGCGGGTACGAGCAGTACTTC. This gives the protein CSVGALGGYEQYF.